This T cell receptor (beta chain) was found in a study of Ad26.COV2.S vaccination and SARS-CoV-2 variants. Regarding the study as a whole: Responses of spike-specific T cells (both CD8+ and CD4+) reportedly showed substantial breadth after vaccination.

V was clipped by 2 bases and J by 9 bases, with 12 bases between them. The CDR3 sequence is 14 residues long. Sequencing used immunoSEQ multiplex PCR; TCRdb keeps in-frame clones, though not all of them. The table records about 680,000 clones, roughly 90% of them present only once. With respect to this clone: The target antigen is unknown.

Noted treatment: 19 received Ad26.COV2.S at low or high dose, single or two shots; roughly five received placebo; per-sample allocation not given. Each sample was drawn 63 days after the first injection (of vaccine or placebo). Expression of Wuhan-strain SARS-CoV-2 spike came from the Ad26 vector that formed the vaccine. The V gene is TRBV5-3, the J gene TRBJ1-6; no definite D call. TRBV5-3 is designated an ORF whose function remains uncertain. The clonotype was recovered from a person aged 18-65 years who received the Ad26.COV2.S COVID-19 vaccine or a placebo. The sequencing used peripheral blood, collected in a trial of Ad26.COV2.S vaccine versus placebo. The DNA for the CDR3 is TGTGCCAGAAGCTTCCCCCGGGCGGGTTCACCCCTCCACTTT. Its protein product is CARSFPRAGSPLHF.